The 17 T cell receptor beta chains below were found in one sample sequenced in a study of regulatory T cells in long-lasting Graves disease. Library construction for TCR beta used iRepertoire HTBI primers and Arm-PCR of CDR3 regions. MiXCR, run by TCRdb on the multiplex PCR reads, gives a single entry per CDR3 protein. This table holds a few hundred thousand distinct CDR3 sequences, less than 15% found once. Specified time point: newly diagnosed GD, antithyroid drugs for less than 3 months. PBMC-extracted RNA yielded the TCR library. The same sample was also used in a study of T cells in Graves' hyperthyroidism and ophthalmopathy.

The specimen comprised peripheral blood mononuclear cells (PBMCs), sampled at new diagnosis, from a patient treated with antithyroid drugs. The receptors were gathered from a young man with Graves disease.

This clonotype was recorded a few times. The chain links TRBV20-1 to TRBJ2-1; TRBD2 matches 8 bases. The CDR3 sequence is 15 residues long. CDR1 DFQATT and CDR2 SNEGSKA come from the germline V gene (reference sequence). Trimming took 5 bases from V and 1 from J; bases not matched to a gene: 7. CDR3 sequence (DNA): TGCAGTGCTCAAATCGGGAGGGTGTCCTACAATGAGCAGTTCTTC. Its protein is CSAQIGRVSYNEQFF.

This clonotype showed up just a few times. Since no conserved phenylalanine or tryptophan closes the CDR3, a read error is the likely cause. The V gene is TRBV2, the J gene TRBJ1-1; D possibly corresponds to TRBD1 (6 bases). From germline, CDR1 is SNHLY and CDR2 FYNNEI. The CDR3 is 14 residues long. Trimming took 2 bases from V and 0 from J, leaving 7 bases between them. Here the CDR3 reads CASSERTVNTEAFL. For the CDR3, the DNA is TGTGCCAGCAGTGAACGGACAGTGAACACTGAAGCTTTCCTT.

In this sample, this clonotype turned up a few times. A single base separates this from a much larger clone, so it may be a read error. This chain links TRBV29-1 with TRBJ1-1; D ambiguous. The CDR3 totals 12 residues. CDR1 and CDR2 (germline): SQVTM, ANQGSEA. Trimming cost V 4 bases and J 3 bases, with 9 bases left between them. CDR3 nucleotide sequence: TGCAGCGTTGCCGGGTCGGACACTGAAGCTTTCTTT. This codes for CSVAGSDTEAFF. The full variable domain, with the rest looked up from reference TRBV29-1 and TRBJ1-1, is SAVISQKPSRDICQRGTSLTIQCQVDSQVTMMFWYRQQPGQSLTLIATANQGSEATYESGFVIDKFPISRPNLTFSTLTVSNMSPEDSSIYLCSVAGSDTEAFFGQGTRLTVV.

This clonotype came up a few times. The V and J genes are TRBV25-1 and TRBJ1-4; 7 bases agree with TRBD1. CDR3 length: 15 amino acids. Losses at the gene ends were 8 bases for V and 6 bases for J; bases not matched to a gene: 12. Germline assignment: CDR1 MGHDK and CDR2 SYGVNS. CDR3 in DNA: TGTGCCAGCTGTCCAGCCGACAGGGATTATGAAAAACTGTTTTTT. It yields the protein CASCPADRDYEKLFF. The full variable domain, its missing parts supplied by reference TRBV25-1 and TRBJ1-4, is EADIYQTPRYLVIGTGKKITLECSQTMGHDKMYWYQQDPGMELHLIHYSYGVNSTEKGDLSSESTVSRIRTEHFPLTLESARPSHTSQYLCASCPADRDYEKLFFGSGTQLSVL.

CDR3 DNA sequence: TGCGCCAGCAGCTTGGGAGGGACCCGCACAGATACGCAGTATTTT. Translation: CASSLGGTRTDTQYF. The chain links TRBV5-1 to TRBJ2-3, with D possibly called TRBD1 or TRBD2 (5 bases each). With 0 bases removed from V and 1 base from J, the gap between germline ends came to 9 bases. Germline V CDR1 and CDR2: SGHRS, YFSETQ. CDR3 length: 15 residues.

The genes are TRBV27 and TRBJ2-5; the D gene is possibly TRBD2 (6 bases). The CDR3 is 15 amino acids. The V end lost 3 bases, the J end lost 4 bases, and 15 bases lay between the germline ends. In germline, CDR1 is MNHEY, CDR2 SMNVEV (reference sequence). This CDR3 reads CASSFRGLGGETQYF. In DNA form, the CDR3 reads TGTGCCAGCAGTTTTAGGGGACTGGGTGGAGAGACCCAGTACTTC.

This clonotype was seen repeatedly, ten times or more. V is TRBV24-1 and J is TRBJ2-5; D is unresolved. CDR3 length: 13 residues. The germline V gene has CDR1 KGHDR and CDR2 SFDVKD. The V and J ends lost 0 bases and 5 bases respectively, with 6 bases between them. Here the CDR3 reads CATSDLVGETQYF. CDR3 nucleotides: TGTGCCACCAGTGATTTGGTGGGTGAGACCCAGTACTTC.

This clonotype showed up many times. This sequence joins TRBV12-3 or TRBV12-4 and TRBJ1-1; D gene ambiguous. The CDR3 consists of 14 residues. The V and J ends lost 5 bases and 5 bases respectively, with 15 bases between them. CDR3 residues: CASSPTGGITEAFF. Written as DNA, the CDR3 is TGTGCCAGCAGTCCTACCGGAGGGATTACTGAAGCTTTCTTT.

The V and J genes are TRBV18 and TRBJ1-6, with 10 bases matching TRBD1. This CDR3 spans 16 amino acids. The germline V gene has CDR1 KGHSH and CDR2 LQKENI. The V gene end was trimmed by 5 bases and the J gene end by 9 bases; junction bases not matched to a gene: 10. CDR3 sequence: CASSDPRRDRGSPLHF. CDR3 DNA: TGTGCCAGCTCAGACCCCCGCCGGGACAGGGGTTCACCCCTCCACTTT.

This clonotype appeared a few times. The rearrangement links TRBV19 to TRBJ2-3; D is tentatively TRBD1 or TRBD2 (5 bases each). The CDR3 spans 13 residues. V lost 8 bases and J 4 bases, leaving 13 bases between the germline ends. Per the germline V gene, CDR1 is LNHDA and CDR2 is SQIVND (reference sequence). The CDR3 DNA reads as TGTGCCAGTCAAATGGGGGTGGCAGATACGCAGTATTTT. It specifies CASQMGVADTQYF.

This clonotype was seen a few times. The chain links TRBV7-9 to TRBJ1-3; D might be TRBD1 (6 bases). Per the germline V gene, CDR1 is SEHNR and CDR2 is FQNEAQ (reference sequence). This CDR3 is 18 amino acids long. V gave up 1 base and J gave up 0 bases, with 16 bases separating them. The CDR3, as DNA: TGTGCCAGCAGCTTAGGAGGGGGTCGTGAACTCTCTGGAAACACCATATATTTT. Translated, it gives CASSLGGGRELSGNTIYF.

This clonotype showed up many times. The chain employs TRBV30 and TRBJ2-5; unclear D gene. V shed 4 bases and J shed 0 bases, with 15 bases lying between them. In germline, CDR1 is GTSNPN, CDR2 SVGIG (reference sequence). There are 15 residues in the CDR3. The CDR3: CAWKGGRLYQETQYF. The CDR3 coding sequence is TGTGCCTGGAAAGGCGGTAGACTGTACCAAGAGACCCAGTACTTC. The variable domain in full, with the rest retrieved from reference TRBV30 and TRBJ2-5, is SQTIHQWPATLVQPVGSPLSLECTVEGTSNPNLYWYRQAAGRGLQLLFYSVGIGQISSEVPQNLSASRPQDRQFILSSKKLLLSDSGFYLCAWKGGRLYQETQYFGPGTRLLVL.

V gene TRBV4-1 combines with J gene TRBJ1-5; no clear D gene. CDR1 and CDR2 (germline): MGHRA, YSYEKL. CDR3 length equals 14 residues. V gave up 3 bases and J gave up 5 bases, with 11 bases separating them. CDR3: CASSQSPFHQPQHF. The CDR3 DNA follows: TGCGCCAGCAGCCAGTCGCCATTCCATCAGCCCCAGCATTTT.

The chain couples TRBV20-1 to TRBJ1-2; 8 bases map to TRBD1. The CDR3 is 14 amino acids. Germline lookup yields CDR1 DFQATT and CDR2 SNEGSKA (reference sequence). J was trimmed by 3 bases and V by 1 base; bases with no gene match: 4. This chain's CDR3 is CSARALTGDYGYTF. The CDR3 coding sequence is TGCAGTGCTAGAGCCCTGACAGGGGACTATGGCTACACCTTC.

CDR3 nucleotide sequence: TGCAGTGCTAGAGCTTTAAGGACAGCCAGTCAGCCCCAGCATTTT. This gives the protein CSARALRTASQPQHF. The chain is built from TRBV20-1 and TRBJ1-5; TRBD1 is a possible D gene (6 bases). Trimming removed 1 base from V and 6 bases from J, with 16 bases in between. Germline assignment: CDR1 DFQATT and CDR2 SNEGSKA (reference sequence). The CDR3 has 15 amino acids.

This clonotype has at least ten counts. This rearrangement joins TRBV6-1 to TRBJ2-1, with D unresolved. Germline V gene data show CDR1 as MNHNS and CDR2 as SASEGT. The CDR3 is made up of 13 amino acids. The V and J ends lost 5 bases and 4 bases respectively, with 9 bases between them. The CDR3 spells CASSLALYNEQFF. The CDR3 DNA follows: TGTGCCAGCAGTCTGGCGCTTTACAATGAGCAGTTCTTC.

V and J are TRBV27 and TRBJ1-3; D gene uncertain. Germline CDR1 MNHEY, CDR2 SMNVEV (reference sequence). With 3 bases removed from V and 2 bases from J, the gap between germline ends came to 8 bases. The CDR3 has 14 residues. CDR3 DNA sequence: TGTGCCAGCAGTTTTGTCGGGGCTGGAAACACCATATATTTT. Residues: CASSFVGAGNTIYF.